The next 27 T cell receptor beta chains were all read from a single sample in a study of shared clonotypes between healthy human individuals. This table comes from immunoSEQ multiplex PCR, and its TCRdb copy is limited to in-frame clones, with some not included. The top ten hold 0.37% of the sample, which has over 2 million clones, less than 95% seen once. Sequencing was carried out using naive CD4+ T cells from PBMCs. The subset is: CD45RA+ positively selected. The receptors come from a man between 18 and 35 years old in good health. Some clones in this sample may be carry-over from other donors' samples.

This clone was observed a handful of times. This sequence joins TRBV2 and TRBJ2-7, with a possible D match to TRBD1 (6 bases). Germline assignment: CDR1 SNHLY and CDR2 FYNNEI. Trimming took 6 bases from V and 6 from J, leaving 9 bases between them. The CDR3 covers 11 residues. The CDR3 here is CASSRGPEQYF. The CDR3, as DNA: TGTGCCAGCAGCAGGGGTCCCGAGCAGTACTTC.

Concerning this clone: This specimen includes other DNA sequences encoding the same CDR3. The CDR3 here is CASSGGQGGEQYF. CDR3 bases: TGTGCCAGCAGCGGCGGACAGGGAGGGGAGCAGTACTTC. V is TRBV5-4 and J is TRBJ2-7; TRBD1 is a possible D gene (8 bases). This CDR3 spans 13 amino acids. V was pared by 4 bases and J by 7 bases, with 15 bases between. Germline CDR1 and CDR2: SGHNT and YYREEE (reference sequence).

This rearrangement joins TRBV7-2 to TRBJ1-1, with D perhaps TRBD1 (6 bases). Germline values: CDR1 SGHTA, CDR2 FQGNSA. The V gene lost 5 bases and the J gene lost 1 base, with 17 bases spanning the gap. The CDR3 loop spans 16 amino acids. The CDR3: CASSPENRGQNTEAFF. The CDR3 nucleotides read TGTGCCAGCAGCCCTGAAAATAGGGGACAGAACACTGAAGCTTTCTTT.

The chain employs TRBV5-1 and TRBJ2-7; TRBD1 matches 7 bases. Germline lookup yields CDR1 SGHRS and CDR2 YFSETQ. V was pared by 0 bases and J by 5 bases, with 8 bases of the junction left unmatched. This CDR3 is built from 15 residues. CDR3 protein: CASSLGQGPSDEQYF. The CDR3 region has the DNA TGCGCCAGCAGCTTGGGACAGGGTCCTTCCGACGAGCAGTACTTC.

The V call is TRBV9, the J call TRBJ2-1, with D perhaps matching TRBD1 (6 bases). This CDR3 has 15 amino acids. Germline V gives CDR1 SGDLS, CDR2 YYNGEE. The V and J ends lost 4 bases and 3 bases respectively, with 14 bases between them. CDR3: CASSQDRGHYNEQFF. The CDR3 DNA sequence: TGTGCCAGCAGCCAGGACAGAGGACACTACAATGAGCAGTTCTTC.

J is TRBJ2-7 and V is TRBV5-1; D might be TRBD1 or TRBD2, each matching 5 bases. The germline V gene encodes CDR1 SGHRS and CDR2 YFSETQ. The CDR3 is 15 residues long. V was trimmed by 2 bases and J by 9 bases, leaving 21 bases between them. For the CDR3, the DNA is TGCGCCAGCAGCTTATTGGGCGCCCCAGGGACCGCGCAGTACTTC. Its protein is CASSLLGAPGTAQYF.

The gene calls are TRBV10-3 and TRBJ2-1, with D perhaps being TRBD1 or TRBD2 (5 bases each). The CDR3 consists of 13 residues. Trimming left V 11 bases short and J 3 bases short, with 14 bases between. Per germline, CDR1 ENHRY and CDR2 SYGVKD. CDR3 loop: CAVTGTLYNEQFF. CDR3 bases: TGTGCCGTCACCGGGACCCTCTACAATGAGCAGTTCTTC.

The gene calls are TRBV2 and TRBJ1-3; 7 bases are a match to TRBD1. V lost 0 bases and J lost 0; bases outside the gene matches: 2. CDR3 length: 16 amino acids. Germline lookup yields CDR1 SNHLY and CDR2 FYNNEI. The CDR3 here is CASSEAGQRSGNTIYF. DNA of the CDR3: TGTGCCAGCAGTGAAGCGGGACAGCGCTCTGGAAACACCATATATTTT. The whole variable domain, filled in from reference TRBV2 and TRBJ1-3, reads EPEVTQTPSHQVTQMGQEVILRCVPISNHLYFYWYRQILGQKVEFLVSFYNNEISEKSEIFDDQFSVERPDGSNFTLKIRSTKLEDSAMYFCASSEAGQRSGNTIYFGEGSWLTVV.

This clone showed up just once. This chain links TRBV9 with TRBJ2-1; 14 bases line up with TRBD2. With 4 bases clipped from V and 10 bases from J, the junction kept 10 bases outside the gene matches. The CDR3 has 16 amino acids. Germline CDR1 is SGDLS and CDR2 is YYNGEE. The CDR3 coding sequence is TGTGCCAGCAGCCCCACCGGGACTAGCGGGAGTTGGGAGCAGTTCTTC. This encodes CASSPTGTSGSWEQFF.

The CDR3 region is CASSKPPLYEQYF. Written as DNA, the CDR3 is TGTGCCAGCAGCAAGCCCCCCCTCTACGAGCAGTACTTC. The rearrangement links TRBV9 to TRBJ2-5, with unresolved D. The J call is uncertain, as TRBJ2-7 better fits the DNA end. The CDR3 extends over 13 amino acids. CDR1 SGDLS and CDR2 YYNGEE come from the germline V gene.

With regard to this clone: The identical CDR3 is also encoded by other nucleotide sequences in the sample. The rearrangement links TRBV28 to TRBJ2-7; the D gene is possibly TRBD2 (6 bases). The CDR3 length is 15 residues. The germline V gene has CDR1 MDHEN and CDR2 SYDVKM. Between the trimmed V and J ends, which lost 5 bases and 0 bases, there was a span of 14 bases. CDR3 loop: CASSPPGLSSYEQYF. Written as DNA, the CDR3 is TGTGCCAGCAGTCCCCCGGGACTTAGCTCCTACGAGCAGTACTTC.

This chain uses TRBV18 with TRBJ2-7, with D uncertain. Trimming removed 3 bases at V and 7 bases at J, with 16 bases between. CDR1 and CDR2 from the germline V gene are KGHSH and LQKENI. The CDR3 length is 14 residues. DNA of the CDR3: TGTGCCAGCTCACCTCGCCAGGTCCTAGGGGAGCAGTACTTC. Its translation is CASSPRQVLGEQYF.

This chain connects TRBV5-1 to TRBJ1-1; 7 bases agree with TRBD1. The V segment lost 4 bases and the J segment 6 bases; nucleotides outside the gene matches: 9. There are 14 residues in the CDR3. Germline V gives CDR1 SGHRS, CDR2 YFSETQ. This CDR3 reads CASSTIQGSAEAFF. The CDR3, as DNA: TGCGCCAGCAGCACAATACAGGGGAGCGCTGAAGCTTTCTTT.

The V and J genes are TRBV7-6 and TRBJ2-7; 9 bases fit TRBD1. Trimming removed 3 bases from V and 3 bases from J; junction bases left unmatched: 21. The CDR3 is made up of 20 amino acids. Germline assignment: CDR1 SGHVS and CDR2 FNYEAQ. The CDR3 spells CASSFSPGGQGILLNYEQYF. CDR3 nucleotides: TGTGCCAGCAGCTTTTCCCCAGGGGGACAGGGTATCCTCCTAAACTACGAGCAGTACTTC.

V is TRBV4-3 and J is TRBJ2-7; 7 bases are shared with TRBD2. The better agreement between TRBJ2-5 and the DNA end casts doubt on the J call. Germline V gives CDR1 LGHNA, CDR2 YSLEER. The CDR3 totals 14 residues. In nucleotides, the CDR3 is TGCGCCAGCAGCCAAGATCTAGCGGCAGAGACCCAGTACTTC. This translates into CASSQDLAAETQYF.

Details on this clone: This specimen includes other DNA sequences encoding the same CDR3. The V call is TRBV5-1, the J call TRBJ2-5; 14 bases match TRBD2. CDR3 length equals 16 residues. Per germline, CDR1 SGHRS and CDR2 YFSETQ. V gave up 3 bases and J gave up 2 bases; unmatched junction bases: 3. The CDR3 region is CASSSGLAGGQETQYF. The CDR3 nucleotides are TGCGCCAGCAGCTCCGGACTAGCGGGAGGACAAGAGACCCAGTACTTC.

This sequence joins TRBV5-4 and TRBJ2-2; 16 positions agree with TRBD2. This CDR3 comprises 18 residues. The germline V gene has CDR1 SGHNT and CDR2 YYREEE (reference sequence). J lost 1 base, V lost 4 bases, and 4 bases had no gene match. The CDR3: CASSRGLAGGRNTGELFF. The CDR3 nucleotides are TGTGCCAGCAGCCGGGGACTAGCGGGAGGGAGGAACACCGGGGAGCTGTTTTTT.

The J gene is TRBJ1-1, the V gene TRBV7-2; 10 nucleotides agree with TRBD1. CDR1 is SGHTA, CDR2 FQGNSA, per germline. V was pared by 5 bases and J by 4 bases, with 7 bases of the junction left unmatched. The CDR3 covers 15 residues. Written as DNA, the CDR3 is TGTGCCAGCAGCCCCAGGACAGGGGGACGCACTGAAGCTTTCTTT. Protein sequence: CASSPRTGGRTEAFF.

This rearrangement joins TRBV6-1 to TRBJ1-4; tentatively, D is TRBD1 (5 bases). Trimming stripped 9 bases from V and 6 bases from J, with 11 bases between. The CDR3 extends over 12 amino acids. Germline V gene lookup returns CDR1 MNHNS and CDR2 SASEGT. The CDR3: CASYGTDEKLFF. The CDR3 region has the DNA TGTGCCAGTTATGGGACTGATGAAAAACTGTTTTTT.

The rearrangement joins TRBV27 to TRBJ2-6; D is unresolved. V lost 1 base and J 0 bases, leaving 10 bases between the germline ends. The CDR3 consists of 17 residues. Per the germline V gene, CDR1 is MNHEY and CDR2 is SMNVEV (reference sequence). Written as DNA, the CDR3 is TGTGCCAGCAGTTTATTAGGCAGATCCTCTGGGGCCAACGTCCTGACTTTC. Its translation is CASSLLGRSSGANVLTF. The full variable domain, its missing parts supplied by reference TRBV27 and TRBJ2-6, is EAQVTQNPRYLITVTGKKLTVTCSQNMNHEYMSWYRQDPGLGLRQIYYSMNVEVTDKGDVPEGYKVSRKEKRNFPLILESPSPNQTSLYFCASSLLGRSSGANVLTFGAGSRLTVL.

About this clone: The same CDR3 arises from other DNA sequences in this sample as well. V gene TRBV28 combines with J gene TRBJ2-1; tentative D call: TRBD1 (5 bases). Germline V gives CDR1 MDHEN, CDR2 SYDVKM. Trimming pared 1 base from V and 10 bases from J, leaving 5 bases between. The CDR3 covers 11 residues. This CDR3 is CASSLSGEQFF. The CDR3 DNA is TGTGCCAGCAGTTTATCAGGGGAGCAGTTCTTC.

The genes are TRBV21-1 and TRBJ1-1; no check of the table's D call, TRBD1, against the DNA was made. TRBV21-1 is labeled a pseudogene. The CDR3 has 15 residues. As DNA, the CDR3 is TGTGCCAGCAGCACGACATCTATCCTGGTCACTGAAGCTTTCTTT. It translates to CASSTTSILVTEAFF.

The V and J genes are TRBV7-2 and TRBJ1-2; D might be TRBD1 (5 bases). Germline V gives CDR1 SGHTA, CDR2 FQGNSA. The CDR3 has 13 residues. V was clipped by 5 bases and J by 4 bases, with 11 bases between them. CDR3 nucleotides: TGTGCCAGCAGCCAACAGGTGGGCTATGGCTACACCTTC. It specifies CASSQQVGYGYTF.

The chain couples TRBV6-1 to TRBJ1-4; D is uncertain. The V gene lost 5 bases and the J gene lost 5 bases, with 9 bases spanning the gap. The germline CDR1 and CDR2 sequences are MNHNS and SASEGT. The CDR3 has 13 residues. CDR3 amino acids: CASSLELNEKLFF. CDR3 DNA sequence: TGTGCCAGCAGTCTCGAGTTAAATGAAAAACTGTTTTTT.

The rearrangement joins TRBV30 to TRBJ1-6; 7 bases align to TRBD1. The germline V gene has CDR1 GTSNPN and CDR2 SVGIG (reference sequence). V shed 5 bases, J shed 8 bases, and the junction held 0 bases outside the gene matches. This CDR3 has 11 residues. CDR3 in amino acids: CAWGTDSPLHF. As DNA, the CDR3 is TGTGCCTGGGGGACAGATTCACCCCTCCACTTT. Full variable domain (remainder filled in from reference TRBV30 and TRBJ1-6): SQTIHQWPATLVQPVGSPLSLECTVEGTSNPNLYWYRQAAGRGLQLLFYSVGIGQISSEVPQNLSASRPQDRQFILSSKKLLLSDSGFYLCAWGTDSPLHFGNGTRLTVT.

This chain links TRBV5-1 with TRBJ2-6; D unresolved. Germline V CDR1 and CDR2: SGHRS, YFSETQ. CDR3 length: 15 amino acids. The V gene lost 4 bases and the J gene lost 0 bases, with 8 bases spanning the gap. The CDR3 sequence: CASSPQYSGANVLTF. The CDR3 DNA follows: TGCGCCAGCAGCCCCCAGTACTCTGGGGCCAACGTCCTGACTTTC.

V usage is TRBV28 and J usage is TRBJ1-2, with no clear D. Trimming took off 6 bases at V and 2 bases at J, with 10 bases between the two ends. The CDR3 consists of 13 residues. Germline V gene lookup returns CDR1 MDHEN and CDR2 SYDVKM. The CDR3 sequence is CASRSTANYGYTF. The CDR3 DNA sequence: TGTGCCAGCAGGTCCACAGCAAACTATGGCTACACCTTC.